The rows below give T cell receptor beta chains drawn from one sample of a study of T cell responses to AZD1222 COVID-19 vaccine. Assay used: immunoSEQ multiplex PCR; TCRdb lists only in-frame clones, some missing. The sample yields about 98,000 clones, about 88% seen once. The source material was peripheral blood, sampled on day 0 of AZD1222 vaccination. These receptors all stem from an adult in good health. Both conserved end residues are part of each CDR3. The D gene is left open where the match is weak. Where a row states a size, it is once, few, many or the class of an expanded clone; other rows omit it.

V gene	D gene	CDR3 length	clone size	J gene	CDR3 protein	CDR3 DNA
TRBV29-1	.	12	.	TRBJ2-3	CSARLAGDTQYF	TGCAGCGCCCGGTTGGCGGGAGATACGCAGTATTTT
TRBV5-4	TRBD2	16	.	TRBJ2-1	CASSQGLAGSYNEQFF	TGTGCCAGCAGCCAGGGACTAGCGGGCTCCTACAATGAGCAGTTCTTC
TRBV23-1	.	13	.	TRBJ2-1	CASAGTVYNEQFF	TGCGCCAGCGCGGGGACAGTCTACAATGAGCAGTTCTTC
TRBV6-1	.	13	.	TRBJ1-3	CASSEQSGNTIYF	TGTGCCAGCAGTGAACAGTCTGGAAACACCATATATTTT
TRBV2	.	14	.	TRBJ1-5	CASTRLYSNQPQHF	TGTGCCAGCACCCGACTGTATAGCAATCAGCCCCAGCATTTT
TRBV20-1	.	11	.	TRBJ1-1	CSARSGGQAFF	TGCAGTGCTAGGTCGGGGGGGCAGGCTTTCTTT
TRBV6-4	.	13	.	TRBJ1-2	CASRRDGTYGYTF	TGTGCCAGCAGAAGGGACGGCACCTATGGCTACACCTTC
TRBV14	TRBD2	14	.	TRBJ2-7	CASSQVLAGGSQYF	TGTGCCAGCAGCCAAGTTTTGGCGGGAGGCTCCCAGTACTTC
TRBV10-2	.	14	.	TRBJ1-5	CASSEWGLNQPQHF	TGCGCCAGCAGTGAGTGGGGCCTAAATCAGCCCCAGCATTTT
TRBV7-8	TRBD1	13	.	TRBJ1-2	CASSLGTGIGYTF	TGTGCCAGCAGCTTAGGGACAGGGATTGGCTACACCTTC
TRBV5-1	TRBD1	14	.	TRBJ1-2	CASSLGQGNYGYTF	TGCGCCAGCAGCTTGGGACAGGGGAACTATGGCTACACCTTC
TRBV3-1/TRBV3-2	.	15	.	TRBJ2-7	CASSQNNAVSYEQYF	TGTGCCAGCAGCCAGAATAATGCCGTATCCTACGAGCAGTACTTC
TRBV5-1	TRBD2	15	.	TRBJ2-5	CASSFQSGGRETQYF	TGCGCCAGCAGCTTCCAAAGCGGGGGGCGAGAGACCCAGTACTTC
TRBV6-6	TRBD1	16	.	TRBJ1-5	CASSYSPGQGNQPQHF	TGTGCCAGCAGTTACTCGCCGGGACAGGGAAATCAGCCCCAGCATTTT
TRBV30	TRBD2	14	.	TRBJ2-2	CAWSVRAGAGELFF	TGTGCCTGGAGTGTAAGAGCGGGAGCCGGGGAGCTGTTTTTT
TRBV9	.	14	.	TRBJ1-6	CASSGGTTYSPLHF	TGTGCCAGCAGCGGGGGGACGACCTACTCACCCCTCCACTTT
TRBV16	TRBD1	14	.	TRBJ1-1	CASSQSGQARQAFF	TGTGCCAGCAGCCAATCAGGACAGGCCAGACAAGCTTTCTTT
TRBV28	.	12	few	TRBJ1-1	CASSFGGTEAFF	TGTGCCAGCAGTTTTGGGGGCACTGAAGCTTTCTTT
TRBV2	.	11	.	TRBJ1-2	CASSDYAVTNF	TGTGCCAGCAGTGATTACGCGGTCACCAACTTC
TRBV19	.	13	.	TRBJ1-5	CASSDLSNQPQHF	TGTGCCAGTAGTGACCTTAGCAATCAGCCCCAGCATTTT
TRBV12-1	.	21	.	TRBJ1-5	CASSTIGTGSERHLSNQPQHF	TGTGCCAGCAGCACAATCGGGACAGGCTCAGAACGCCACCTTAGCAATCAGCCCCAGCATTTT
TRBV28	.	14	.	TRBJ1-2	CASSLSVSLSGYTF	TGTGCCAGCAGTTTATCAGTCTCTCTCTCGGGCTACACCTTC
TRBV28	.	14	.	TRBJ2-7	CASSVPGSVGEQYF	TGTGCCAGCAGTGTCCCGGGGTCCGTTGGCGAGCAGTACTTC
TRBV3-1/TRBV3-2	.	14	.	TRBJ1-1	CASSLTESNTEAFF	TGTGCCAGCAGTCTGACGGAAAGCAACACTGAAGCTTTCTTT
TRBV7-9	TRBD1	14	.	TRBJ1-4	CASSLGQGGEKLFF	TGTGCCAGCAGCTTAGGACAGGGAGGTGAAAAACTGTTTTTT
TRBV9	.	16	once	TRBJ2-1	CASSVGQASSYNEQFF	TGTGCCAGCAGCGTAGGGCAGGCCAGCTCCTACAATGAGCAGTTCTTC
TRBV28	.	15	.	TRBJ1-5	CASSWGRVGNQPQHF	TGTGCCAGCTCGTGGGGCAGGGTGGGCAATCAGCCCCAGCATTTT
TRBV6-1	.	17	.	TRBJ1-6	CASSEPAGRRYNSPLHF	TGTGCCAGCAGTGAACCTGCGGGAAGGAGATATAATTCACCCCTCCACTTT
TRBV10-3	.	11	.	TRBJ1-3	CAINIGNTIYF	TGTGCCATCAACATTGGAAACACCATATATTTT
TRBV27	TRBD1	16	.	TRBJ1-6	CASRDRPFSYNSPLHF	TGTGCCAGCAGGGACAGGCCGTTCTCCTATAATTCACCCCTCCACTTT
TRBV9	.	15	.	TRBJ1-6	CASSVGSSYNSPLHF	TGTGCCAGCAGTGTGGGGAGCTCCTATAATTCACCCCTCCACTTT
TRBV27	.	13	.	TRBJ2-7	CASSLQDQYEQYF	TGTGCCAGCAGTTTACAGGACCAATACGAGCAGTACTTC
TRBV5-1	.	14	.	TRBJ2-7	CASSLGGASGEQYF	TGCGCCAGCAGCTTGGGGGGGGCGAGTGGCGAGCAGTACTTC
TRBV24-1	.	15	.	TRBJ1-1	CATSDPKSGNTEAFF	TGTGCCACCAGTGACCCCAAGTCGGGGAACACTGAAGCTTTCTTT
TRBV19	.	15	.	TRBJ2-3	CASRLQGIGADTQYF	TGTGCCAGTCGTCTACAGGGTATTGGGGCAGATACGCAGTATTTT
TRBV6-2/TRBV6-3	TRBD1	18	once	TRBJ1-1	CASSFSRNYGQGALEAFF	TGTGCCAGCAGTTTCTCCCGGAACTACGGACAGGGGGCACTTGAAGCTTTCTTT
TRBV11-2	.	15	once	TRBJ1-1	CASRSVATMNTEAFF	TGTGCCAGCAGGTCGGTAGCGACAATGAACACTGAAGCTTTCTTT
TRBV18	.	13	.	TRBJ2-2	CASSPPNTGELFF	TGTGCCAGCTCACCACCGAACACCGGGGAGCTGTTTTTT
TRBV7-2	.	15	.	TRBJ2-7	CASSLGPGGTYEQYF	TGTGCCAGCAGCTTAGGGCCAGGGGGGACCTACGAGCAGTACTTC
TRBV10-3	TRBD2	16	.	TRBJ2-7	CAISAPSGRASYEQYF	TGTGCCATCAGTGCGCCTAGCGGGAGGGCCTCCTACGAGCAGTACTTC
TRBV19	.	9	.	TRBJ2-1	CANYNEQFF	TGTGCCAACTACAATGAGCAGTTCTTC
TRBV15	TRBD2	19	few	TRBJ2-7	CATSRGRTSGSRPTYEQYF	TGTGCCACCAGCAGAGGCCGGACTAGCGGGAGTAGGCCCACCTACGAGCAGTACTTC